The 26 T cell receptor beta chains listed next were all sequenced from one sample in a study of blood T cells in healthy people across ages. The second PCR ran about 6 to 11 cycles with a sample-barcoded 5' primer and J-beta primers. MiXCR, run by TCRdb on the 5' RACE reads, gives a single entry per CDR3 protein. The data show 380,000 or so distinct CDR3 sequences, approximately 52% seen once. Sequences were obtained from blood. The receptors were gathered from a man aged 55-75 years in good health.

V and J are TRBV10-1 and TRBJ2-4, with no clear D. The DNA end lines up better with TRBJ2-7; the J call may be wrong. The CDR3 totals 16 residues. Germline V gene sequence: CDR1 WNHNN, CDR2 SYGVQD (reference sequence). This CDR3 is CASSESERPSSYEQYF. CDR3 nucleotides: TGCGCCAGCAGTGAGTCGGAAAGACCGAGCTCCTACGAGCAGTACTTC.

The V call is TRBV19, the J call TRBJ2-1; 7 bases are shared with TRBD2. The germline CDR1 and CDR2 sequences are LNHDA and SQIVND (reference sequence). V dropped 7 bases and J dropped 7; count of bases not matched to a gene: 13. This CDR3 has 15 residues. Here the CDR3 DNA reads TGTGCCAGTACCCCGGGAGGCAATGAAGGTAATGAGCAGTTCTTC. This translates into CASTPGGNEGNEQFF.

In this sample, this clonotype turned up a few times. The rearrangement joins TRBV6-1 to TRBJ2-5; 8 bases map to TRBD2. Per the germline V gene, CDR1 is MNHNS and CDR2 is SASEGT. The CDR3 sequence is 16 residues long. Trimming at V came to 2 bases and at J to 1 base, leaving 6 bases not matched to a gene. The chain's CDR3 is CASSEFGGGPQETQYF. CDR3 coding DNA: TGTGCCAGCAGTGAATTCGGCGGGGGGCCCCAAGAGACCCAGTACTTC.

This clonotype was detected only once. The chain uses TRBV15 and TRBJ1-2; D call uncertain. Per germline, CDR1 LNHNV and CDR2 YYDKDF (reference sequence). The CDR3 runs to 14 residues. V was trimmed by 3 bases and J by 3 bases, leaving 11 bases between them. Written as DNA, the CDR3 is TGTGCCACCAGCAGCCTCACGGAAGACTATGGCTACACCTTC. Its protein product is CATSSLTEDYGYTF. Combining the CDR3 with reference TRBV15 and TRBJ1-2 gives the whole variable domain DAMVIQNPRYQVTQFGKPVTLSCSQTLNHNVMYWYQQKSSQAPKLLFHYYDKDFNNEADTPDNFQSRRPNTSFCFLDIRSPGLGDTAMYLCATSSLTEDYGYTFGSGTRLTVV.

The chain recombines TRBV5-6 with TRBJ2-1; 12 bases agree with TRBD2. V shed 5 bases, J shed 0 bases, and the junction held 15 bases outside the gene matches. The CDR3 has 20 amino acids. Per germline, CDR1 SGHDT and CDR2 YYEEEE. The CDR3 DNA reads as TGTGCCAGCAGAAGGGATGGTGGACTAGCGGGAATAGGCTCCTACAATGAGCAGTTCTTC. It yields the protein CASRRDGGLAGIGSYNEQFF.

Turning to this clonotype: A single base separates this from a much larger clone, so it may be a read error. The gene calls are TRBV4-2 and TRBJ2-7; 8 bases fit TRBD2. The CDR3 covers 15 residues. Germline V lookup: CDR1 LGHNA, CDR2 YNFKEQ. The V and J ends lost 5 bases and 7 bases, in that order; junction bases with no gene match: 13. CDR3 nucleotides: TGTGCCAGCAGCGCGGGGGGCTTAATGGACAATGAGCAGTACTTC. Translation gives CASSAGGLMDNEQYF.

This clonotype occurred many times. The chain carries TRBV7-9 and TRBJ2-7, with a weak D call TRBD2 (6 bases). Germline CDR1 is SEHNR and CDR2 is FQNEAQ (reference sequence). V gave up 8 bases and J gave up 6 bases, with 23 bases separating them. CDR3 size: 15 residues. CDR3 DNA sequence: TGTGCCAGCGGATCGCGGAGGGAAACGGTGGGCGAGCAGTACTTC. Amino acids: CASGSRRETVGEQYF.

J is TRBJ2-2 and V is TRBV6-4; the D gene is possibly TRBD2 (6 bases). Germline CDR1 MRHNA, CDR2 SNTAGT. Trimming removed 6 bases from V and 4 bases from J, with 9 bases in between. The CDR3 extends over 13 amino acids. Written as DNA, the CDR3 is TGTGCCAGCAGAGGGACTGGCACCGGGGAGCTGTTTTTT. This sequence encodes CASRGTGTGELFF.

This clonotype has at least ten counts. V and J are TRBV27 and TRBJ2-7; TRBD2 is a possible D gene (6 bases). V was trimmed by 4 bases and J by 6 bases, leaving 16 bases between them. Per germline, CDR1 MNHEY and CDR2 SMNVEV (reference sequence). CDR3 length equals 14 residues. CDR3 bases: TGTGCCAGCAGTTCGCTCCCGCAGGGAGGCGAGCAGTACTTC. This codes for CASSSLPQGGEQYF.

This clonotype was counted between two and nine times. DNA for the CDR3: TGCAGTGCTAGAGATAGAGCTGCGTCCAAAAACATTCAGTACTTC. This encodes CSARDRAASKNIQYF. The rearrangement links TRBV20-1 to TRBJ2-4, with D unresolved. The CDR3 totals 15 residues. Germline V gives CDR1 DFQATT, CDR2 SNEGSKA (reference sequence). Trimming stripped 0 bases from V and 2 bases from J, with 11 bases between.

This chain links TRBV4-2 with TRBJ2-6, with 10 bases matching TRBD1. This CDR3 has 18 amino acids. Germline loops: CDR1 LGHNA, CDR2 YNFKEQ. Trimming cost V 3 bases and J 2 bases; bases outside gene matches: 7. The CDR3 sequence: CASSHAPGQGTGANVLTF. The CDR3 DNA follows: TGTGCCAGCAGCCACGCCCCGGGACAGGGGACTGGGGCCAACGTCCTGACTTTC.

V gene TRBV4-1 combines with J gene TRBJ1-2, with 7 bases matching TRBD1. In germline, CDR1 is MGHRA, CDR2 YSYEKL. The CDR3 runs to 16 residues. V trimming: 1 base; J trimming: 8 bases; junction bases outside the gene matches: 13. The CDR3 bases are TGCGCCAGCAGCCAAGTGGCACAGGGGATCGTCGGCGGCTACACCTTC. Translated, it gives CASSQVAQGIVGGYTF.

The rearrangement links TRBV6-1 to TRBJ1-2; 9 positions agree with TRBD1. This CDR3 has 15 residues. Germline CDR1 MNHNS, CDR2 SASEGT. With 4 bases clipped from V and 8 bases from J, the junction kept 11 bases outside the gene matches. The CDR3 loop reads CASSVQGAGHLGYTF. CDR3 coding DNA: TGTGCCAGCAGTGTACAGGGGGCTGGCCACCTAGGCTACACCTTC.

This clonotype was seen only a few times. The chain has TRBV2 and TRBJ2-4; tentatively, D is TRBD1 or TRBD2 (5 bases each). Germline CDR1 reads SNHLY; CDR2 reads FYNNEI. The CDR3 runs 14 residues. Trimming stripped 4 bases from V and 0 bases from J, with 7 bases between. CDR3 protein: CASSVGGAKNIQYF. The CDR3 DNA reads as TGTGCCAGCAGTGTTGGGGGAGCCAAAAACATTCAGTACTTC.

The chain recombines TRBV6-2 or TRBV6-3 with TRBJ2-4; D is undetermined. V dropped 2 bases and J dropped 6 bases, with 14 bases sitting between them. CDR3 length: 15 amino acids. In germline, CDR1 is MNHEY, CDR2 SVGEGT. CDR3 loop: CASSYGRDGLNIQYF. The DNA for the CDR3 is TGTGCCAGCAGTTACGGACGCGATGGATTAAACATTCAGTACTTC.

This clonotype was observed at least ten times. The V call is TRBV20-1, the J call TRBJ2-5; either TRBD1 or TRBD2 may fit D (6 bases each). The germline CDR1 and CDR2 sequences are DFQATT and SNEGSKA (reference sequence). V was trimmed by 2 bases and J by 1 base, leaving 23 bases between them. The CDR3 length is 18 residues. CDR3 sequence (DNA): TGCAGTGCTAGACCCCCCTCTGGGGGGCTAAGGGGCCAAGAGACCCAGTACTTC. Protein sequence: CSARPPSGGLRGQETQYF.

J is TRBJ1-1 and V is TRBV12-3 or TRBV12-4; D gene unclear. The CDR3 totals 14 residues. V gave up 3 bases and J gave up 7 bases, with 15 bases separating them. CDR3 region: CASSFQPTINEAFF. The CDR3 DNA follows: TGTGCCAGCAGTTTCCAGCCCACCATAAATGAAGCTTTCTTT.

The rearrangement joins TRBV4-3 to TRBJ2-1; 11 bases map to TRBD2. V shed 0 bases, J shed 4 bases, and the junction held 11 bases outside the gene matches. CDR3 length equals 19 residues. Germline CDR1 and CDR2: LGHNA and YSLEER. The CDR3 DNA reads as TGCGCCAGCAGCCAAGATCTAGCGGGGGGCCCACGGCCATACAATGAGCAGTTCTTC. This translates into CASSQDLAGGPRPYNEQFF.

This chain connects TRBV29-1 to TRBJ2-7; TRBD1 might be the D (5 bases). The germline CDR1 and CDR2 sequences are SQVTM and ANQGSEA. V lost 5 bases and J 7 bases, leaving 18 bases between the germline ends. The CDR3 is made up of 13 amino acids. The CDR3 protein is CSVCPYTGQEQYF. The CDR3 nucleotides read TGCAGCGTTTGCCCATACACAGGACAAGAGCAGTACTTC.

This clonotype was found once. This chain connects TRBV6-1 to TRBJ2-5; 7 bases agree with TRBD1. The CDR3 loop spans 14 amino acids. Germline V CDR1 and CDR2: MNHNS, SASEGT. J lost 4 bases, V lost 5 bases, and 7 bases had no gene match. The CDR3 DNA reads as TGTGCCAGCAGTAGGGCAGGGGGTCGAGAGACCCAGTACTTC. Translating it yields CASSRAGGRETQYF.

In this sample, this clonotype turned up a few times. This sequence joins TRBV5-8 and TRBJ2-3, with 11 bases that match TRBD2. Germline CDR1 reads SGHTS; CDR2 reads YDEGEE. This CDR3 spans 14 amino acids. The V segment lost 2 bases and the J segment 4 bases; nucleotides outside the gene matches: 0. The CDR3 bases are TGTGCCAGCAGCTTTAGCGGGAGGGCAGATACGCAGTATTTT. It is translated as CASSFSGRADTQYF.

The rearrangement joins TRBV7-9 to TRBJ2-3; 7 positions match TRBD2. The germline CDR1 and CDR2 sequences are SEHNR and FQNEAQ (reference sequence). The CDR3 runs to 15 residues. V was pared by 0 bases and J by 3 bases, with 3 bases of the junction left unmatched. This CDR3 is CASSLATSSTDTQYF. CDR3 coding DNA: TGTGCCAGCAGCTTAGCGACTAGCAGTACAGATACGCAGTATTTT.

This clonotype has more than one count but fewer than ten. The CDR3 DNA follows: TGTGCCAGCAGCACGCCGGGGTGGGGGGCTGGCTACACCTTC. It codes for CASSTPGWGAGYTF. V usage is TRBV28 and J usage is TRBJ1-2; D may be TRBD1 (6 bases). Germline V lookup: CDR1 MDHEN, CDR2 SYDVKM. The germline V and J ends were trimmed by 6 bases and 7 bases, with 18 bases remaining between them. CDR3 size: 14 residues.

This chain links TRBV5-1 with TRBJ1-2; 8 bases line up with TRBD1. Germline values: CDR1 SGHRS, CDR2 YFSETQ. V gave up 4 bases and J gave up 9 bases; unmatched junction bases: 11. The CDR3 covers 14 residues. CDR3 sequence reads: CASSQTTGGDRYTF. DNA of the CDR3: TGCGCCAGCAGCCAAACAACAGGGGGAGATCGCTACACCTTC.

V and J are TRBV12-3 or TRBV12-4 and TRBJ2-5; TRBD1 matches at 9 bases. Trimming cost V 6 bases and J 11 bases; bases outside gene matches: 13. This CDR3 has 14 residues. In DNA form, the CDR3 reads TGTGCCAGCAGCCAGGACAGGGGAGGCAATGAGCAGTACTTC. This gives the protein CASSQDRGGNEQYF.

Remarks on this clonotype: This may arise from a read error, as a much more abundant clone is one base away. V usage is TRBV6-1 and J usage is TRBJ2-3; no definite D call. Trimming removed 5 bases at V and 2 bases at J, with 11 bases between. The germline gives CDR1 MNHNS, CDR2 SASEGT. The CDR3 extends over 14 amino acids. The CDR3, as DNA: TGTGCCAGCAGTCCGGGTGCTTTCACAGATACGCAGTATTTT. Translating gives CASSPGAFTDTQYF.